Listed below are T cell receptor beta chains from one sample, sequenced in a study of T cells in Graves' hyperthyroidism and ophthalmopathy. One entry per CDR3 protein, called by TCRdb with MiXCR from the multiplex PCR reads. The sample has roughly 500,000 distinct CDR3 sequences; approximately 44% are singletons. Sequencing was performed on peripheral blood or thyroid tissue (not recorded which). These receptors were taken from an adult woman with Graves' disease, either hyperthyroidism or ophthalmopathy (not recorded which). CDR3s include the opening cysteine and the closing phenylalanine or tryptophan. The order of the fields is V gene, D gene, J gene, clone size, CDR3 length, CDR3 DNA, CDR3 protein. A D gene is named only where the DNA matches it firmly. Where a row states a size, it is once, few, many or the class of an expanded clone; other rows omit it.

v_call: TRBV20-1
d_call: TRBD1
j_call: TRBJ2-2
clone_size: .
cdr3_length: 14
cdr3_nt: TGCAGTGCTATCGGACAGGCCTACACCGGGGAGCTGTTTTTT
cdr3_aa: CSAIGQAYTGELFF

v_call: TRBV7-6
d_call: TRBD1
j_call: TRBJ2-3
clone_size: .
cdr3_length: 18
cdr3_nt: TGTGCCAGCAGCTTAAGGACAGGAGCAAGACGAAGCACAGATACGCAGTATTTT
cdr3_aa: CASSLRTGARRSTDTQYF

v_call: TRBV28
d_call: .
j_call: TRBJ1-1
clone_size: .
cdr3_length: 15
cdr3_nt: TGTGCCATCGGGGCGGGTGGGGGAATGAACACTGAAGCTTTCTTT
cdr3_aa: CAIGAGGGMNTEAFF

v_call: TRBV15
d_call: TRBD1
j_call: TRBJ1-2
clone_size: .
cdr3_length: 14
cdr3_nt: TGTGCCACCAGCAGAGATAAGGGGGCTGGCGGCTACACCTTC
cdr3_aa: CATSRDKGAGGYTF

v_call: TRBV5-1
d_call: TRBD2
j_call: TRBJ2-7
clone_size: many
cdr3_length: 14
cdr3_nt: TGCGCCAGCAGCTTGGGGACTAGCGTCTACGAGCAGTACTTC
cdr3_aa: CASSLGTSVYEQYF

v_call: TRBV11-2
d_call: .
j_call: TRBJ2-7
clone_size: .
cdr3_length: 14
cdr3_nt: TGTGCCAGCAGTAGCAGCGGAGGGGCTCGCGAGCAGTACTTC
cdr3_aa: CASSSSGGAREQYF

v_call: TRBV7-3
d_call: TRBD2
j_call: TRBJ2-1
clone_size: once
cdr3_length: 14
cdr3_nt: TGTGCCAGCAGCGAGGCAGCGGGAGTGTATGAGCAGTTCTTC
cdr3_aa: CASSEAAGVYEQFF

v_call: TRBV15
d_call: .
j_call: TRBJ2-5
clone_size: .
cdr3_length: 14
cdr3_nt: TGTGCCACCAGCAGAGAGGGGGGAGAAGAGACCCAGTACTTC
cdr3_aa: CATSREGGEETQYF

v_call: TRBV10-3
d_call: .
j_call: TRBJ1-2
clone_size: .
cdr3_length: 12
cdr3_nt: TGTGCCATCAGTCCTAGCGGGAGGGTCTACACCTTC
cdr3_aa: CAISPSGRVYTF

v_call: TRBV20-1
d_call: TRBD2
j_call: TRBJ2-7
clone_size: .
cdr3_length: 16
cdr3_nt: TGCAGTGCTATTGCCGGGACTAGCGGGAGGTCCTACGAGCAGTACTTC
cdr3_aa: CSAIAGTSGRSYEQYF

v_call: TRBV29-1
d_call: .
j_call: TRBJ1-6
clone_size: .
cdr3_length: 18
cdr3_nt: TGCAGCGTTGCTCGGCAGAGTGAGACCCAGTACTATAATTCACCCCTCCACTTT
cdr3_aa: CSVARQSETQYYNSPLHF

v_call: TRBV24-1
d_call: .
j_call: TRBJ2-2
clone_size: .
cdr3_length: 16
cdr3_nt: TGTGCCACCAGTGATTTGCGAACGAGGGACACCGGGGAGCTGTTTTTT
cdr3_aa: CATSDLRTRDTGELFF

v_call: TRBV15
d_call: .
j_call: TRBJ2-2
clone_size: many
cdr3_length: 13
cdr3_nt: TGTGCCACCAGCCTCAGGAACACCGGGGAGCTGTTTTTT
cdr3_aa: CATSLRNTGELFF

v_call: TRBV2
d_call: TRBD2
j_call: TRBJ2-1
clone_size: .
cdr3_length: 14
cdr3_nt: TGTGCCAGCAGGGGACTAGCGGGAGGGGGTGAGCAGTTCTTC
cdr3_aa: CASRGLAGGGEQFF

v_call: TRBV9
d_call: TRBD1
j_call: TRBJ1-5
clone_size: .
cdr3_length: 16
cdr3_nt: TGTGCCAGCAGTGAAGCACCCAGGGGGCGAGATCAGCCCCAGCATTTT
cdr3_aa: CASSEAPRGRDQPQHF

v_call: TRBV5-4
d_call: TRBD1
j_call: TRBJ2-7
clone_size: many
cdr3_length: 15
cdr3_nt: TGTGCCAGCAGCGTGGGGGACAGGGGCGGCCACGAGCAGTACTTC
cdr3_aa: CASSVGDRGGHEQYF

v_call: TRBV10-3
d_call: TRBD2
j_call: TRBJ2-5
clone_size: .
cdr3_length: 15
cdr3_nt: TGTGCCATCAGTGGGCTAGCGGGAGGGCCAGAGACCCAGTACTTC
cdr3_aa: CAISGLAGGPETQYF

v_call: TRBV10-3
d_call: .
j_call: TRBJ2-2
clone_size: few
cdr3_length: 9
cdr3_nt: TGTGCCATCAGTGAGGAGCTGTTTTTT
cdr3_aa: CAISEELFF

v_call: TRBV7-9
d_call: .
j_call: TRBJ1-4
clone_size: .
cdr3_length: 15
cdr3_nt: TGTGCCAGCAGCTCACGGGGGTCGGGCGGTGAAAAACTGTTTTTT
cdr3_aa: CASSSRGSGGEKLFF

v_call: TRBV20-1
d_call: .
j_call: TRBJ1-1
clone_size: few
cdr3_length: 10
cdr3_nt: TGCAGTGCTGCGGACATATCAGCTTTCTTT
cdr3_aa: CSAADISAFF

v_call: TRBV5-1
d_call: .
j_call: TRBJ2-5
clone_size: many
cdr3_length: 13
cdr3_nt: TGCGCCAGCAGCCTAGGGGTACAAGAGACCCAGTACTTC
cdr3_aa: CASSLGVQETQYF

v_call: TRBV4-1
d_call: .
j_call: TRBJ2-7
clone_size: many
cdr3_length: 15
cdr3_nt: TGCGCCAGCAGCCAAGAACAGTACGGGAGCTACGAGCAGTACTTC
cdr3_aa: CASSQEQYGSYEQYF

v_call: TRBV29-1
d_call: TRBD1
j_call: TRBJ1-5
clone_size: .
cdr3_length: 12
cdr3_nt: TGCAGCTTAGACACAGGGGTCCAGCCCCAGCATTTT
cdr3_aa: CSLDTGVQPQHF

v_call: TRBV5-1
d_call: .
j_call: TRBJ2-7
clone_size: few
cdr3_length: 16
cdr3_nt: TGCGCCAGCAGCCCCAACGTCGGCGGACGGGGCTACGAGCAGTACTTC
cdr3_aa: CASSPNVGGRGYEQYF

v_call: TRBV5-1
d_call: .
j_call: TRBJ1-5
clone_size: .
cdr3_length: 19
cdr3_nt: TGCGCCAGCAGCTCCTCCGGGATTAAATATAAACTTAGCAATCAGCCCCAGCATTTT
cdr3_aa: CASSSSGIKYKLSNQPQHF

v_call: TRBV7-6
d_call: .
j_call: TRBJ1-5
clone_size: .
cdr3_length: 15
cdr3_nt: TGTGCCAGCAGCCCCAAGGGTTTTTCGGATCAGCCCCAGCATTTT
cdr3_aa: CASSPKGFSDQPQHF

v_call: TRBV7-3
d_call: .
j_call: TRBJ1-2
clone_size: many
cdr3_length: 13
cdr3_nt: TGTGCCAGCAGCTTAGGACCCCGCTATGGCTACACCTTC
cdr3_aa: CASSLGPRYGYTF

v_call: TRBV7-9
d_call: .
j_call: TRBJ2-3
clone_size: many
cdr3_length: 15
cdr3_nt: TGTGCCAGCAGCTTAGTTCTTAAACCCACAGATACGCAGTATTTT
cdr3_aa: CASSLVLKPTDTQYF

v_call: TRBV10-3
d_call: .
j_call: TRBJ1-2
clone_size: .
cdr3_length: 17
cdr3_nt: TGTGCCATCAGAGCCACAGGGCAAACAAAGTCTAACTATGGCTACACCTTC
cdr3_aa: CAIRATGQTKSNYGYTF

v_call: TRBV12-5
d_call: TRBD1
j_call: TRBJ2-2
clone_size: many
cdr3_length: 15
cdr3_nt: TGTGCTAGTGCCTCGGGACAGGGGCTTATCGGGGAGCTGTTTTTT
cdr3_aa: CASASGQGLIGELFF